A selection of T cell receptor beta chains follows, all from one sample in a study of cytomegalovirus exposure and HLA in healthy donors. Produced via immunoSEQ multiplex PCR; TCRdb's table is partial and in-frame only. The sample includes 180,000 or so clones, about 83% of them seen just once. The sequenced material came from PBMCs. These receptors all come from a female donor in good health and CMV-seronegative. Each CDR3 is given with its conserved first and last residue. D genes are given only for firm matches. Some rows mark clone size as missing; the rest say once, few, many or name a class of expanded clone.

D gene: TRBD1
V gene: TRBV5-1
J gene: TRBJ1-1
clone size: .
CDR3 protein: CASSLEQGMNTEAFF
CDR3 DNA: TGCGCCAGCAGCCTCGAACAGGGGATGAACACTGAAGCTTTCTTT

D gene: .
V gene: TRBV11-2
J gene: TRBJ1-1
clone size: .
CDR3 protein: CASRLDRNTEAFF
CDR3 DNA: TGTGCCAGCAGACTGGACAGAAACACTGAAGCTTTCTTT

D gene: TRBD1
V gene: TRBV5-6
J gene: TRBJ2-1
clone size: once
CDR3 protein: CASSGGTGSGNEQFF
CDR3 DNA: TGTGCCAGCAGCGGAGGGACAGGGAGCGGCAATGAGCAGTTCTTC

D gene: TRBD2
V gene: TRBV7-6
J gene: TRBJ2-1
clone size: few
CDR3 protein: CASSLLAGANEQFF
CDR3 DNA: TGTGCCAGCAGCTTACTAGCGGGAGCCAATGAGCAGTTCTTC

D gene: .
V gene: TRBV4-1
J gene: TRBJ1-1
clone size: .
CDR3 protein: CASSLSGEAFF
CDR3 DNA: TGCGCCAGCAGCCTCAGTGGTGAAGCTTTCTTT

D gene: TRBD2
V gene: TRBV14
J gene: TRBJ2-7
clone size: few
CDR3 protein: CASSFSAGGSAEQYF
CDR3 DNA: TGTGCCAGCAGCTTTTCAGCGGGAGGTAGCGCCGAGCAGTACTTC

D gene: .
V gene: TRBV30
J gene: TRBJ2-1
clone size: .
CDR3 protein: CAWRYYDNEQFF
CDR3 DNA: TGTGCCTGGAGGTACTACGACAATGAGCAGTTCTTC

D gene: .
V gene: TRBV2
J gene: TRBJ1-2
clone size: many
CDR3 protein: CASSEEGRNYGYTF
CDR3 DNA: TGTGCCAGCAGTGAAGAGGGGCGCAACTATGGCTACACCTTC

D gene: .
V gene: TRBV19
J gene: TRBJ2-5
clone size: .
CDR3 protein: CASSIDRVGGETQYF
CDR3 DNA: TGTGCCAGTAGTATAGATCGAGTGGGCGGGGAGACCCAGTACTTC

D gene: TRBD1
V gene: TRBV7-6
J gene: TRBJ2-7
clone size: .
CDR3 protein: CATGQGTSNEQYF
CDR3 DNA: TGTGCCACGGGACAGGGGACTTCAAACGAGCAGTACTTC

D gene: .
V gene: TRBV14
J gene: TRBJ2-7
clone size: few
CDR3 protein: CASSPRSGTSLSEQYF
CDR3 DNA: TGTGCCAGCAGCCCTCGCTCCGGGACATCCCTCAGCGAGCAGTACTTC

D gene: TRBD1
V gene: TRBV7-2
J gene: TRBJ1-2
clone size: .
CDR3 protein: CASSLAGQGDYGYTF
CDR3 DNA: TGTGCCAGCAGCTTAGCGGGACAGGGGGACTATGGCTACACCTTC

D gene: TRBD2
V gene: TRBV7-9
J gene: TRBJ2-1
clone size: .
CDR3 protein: CSSSLGRLAGDNEQFF
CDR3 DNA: TGTTCCAGCAGCTTAGGAAGACTAGCGGGAGACAATGAGCAGTTCTTC

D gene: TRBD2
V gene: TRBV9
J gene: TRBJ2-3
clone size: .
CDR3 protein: CASSRLAGDTQYF
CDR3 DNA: TGTGCCAGCAGCAGACTAGCGGGTGATACGCAGTATTTT

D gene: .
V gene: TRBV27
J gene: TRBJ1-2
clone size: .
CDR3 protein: CASRTAGGGDYGYTF
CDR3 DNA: TGTGCCAGCAGAACGGCGGGGGGGGGCGACTATGGCTACACCTTC

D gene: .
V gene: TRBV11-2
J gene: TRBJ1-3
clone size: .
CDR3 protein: CASSPPRTDTIYF
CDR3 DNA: TGTGCCAGCAGCCCCCCGCGGACAGACACCATATATTTT

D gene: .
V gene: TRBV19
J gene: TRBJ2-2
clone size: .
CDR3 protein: CASRDVWRGTGELFF
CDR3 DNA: TGTGCCAGTAGGGATGTCTGGAGAGGGACCGGGGAGCTGTTTTTT

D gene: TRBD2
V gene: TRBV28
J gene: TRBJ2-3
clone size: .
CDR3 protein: CASSLGTSAADTQYF
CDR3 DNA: TGTGCCAGCAGCCTTGGGACTAGCGCTGCAGATACGCAGTATTTT

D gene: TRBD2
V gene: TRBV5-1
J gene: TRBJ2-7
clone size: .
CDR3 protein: CASSLQWTSGFHEQYF
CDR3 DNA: TGCGCCAGCAGCCTACAATGGACTAGCGGTTTCCACGAGCAGTACTTC

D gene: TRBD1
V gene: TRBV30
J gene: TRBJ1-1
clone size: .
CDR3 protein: CAATGDRNTEAFF
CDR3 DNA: TGTGCCGCGACAGGGGACAGGAACACTGAAGCTTTCTTT

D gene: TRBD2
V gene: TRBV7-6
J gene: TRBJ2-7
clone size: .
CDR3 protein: CASSSLGTSGASGLESSYEQYF
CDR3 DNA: TGTGCCAGCAGCTCACTCGGGACTAGCGGGGCCTCCGGGCTGGAGAGCTCCTACGAGCAGTACTTC